The next 21 T cell receptor beta chains were all read from a single sample in a study of memory CD4+ T cells and cytomegalovirus serostatus. The sort gate was single viable CD3+CD4+CD8-CD45RO+ cells for memory CD4+ T cells. The assay was immunoSEQ multiplex PCR, and TCRdb's table has in-frame clones only and misses some. In the table there are under 55,000 clones, around four fifths of which are singletons. The sample taken for sequencing was memory CD4+ T cells from blood. The receptors were gathered from an adult in good health and CMV-seropositive.

The chain joins TRBV5-4 to TRBJ1-3, with D perhaps TRBD1 (6 bases). This CDR3 spans 16 amino acids. From germline, CDR1 is SGHNT and CDR2 YYREEE (reference sequence). Trimming pared 1 base from V and 4 bases from J, leaving 15 bases between. As DNA, the CDR3 is TGTGCCAGCAGCTTGAAAGGCAGGGGAACAGGAAACACCATATATTTT. Protein sequence: CASSLKGRGTGNTIYF.

The V and J genes are TRBV7-2 and TRBJ2-2, with 8 bases identical to TRBD2. Germline values: CDR1 SGHTA, CDR2 FQGNSA. Trimming cost V 6 bases and J 7 bases; bases outside gene matches: 7. The CDR3 extends over 14 amino acids. In DNA form, the CDR3 reads TGTGCCAGCAGGCCCGGGACTAGAGGCGGGGAGCTGTTTTTT. It yields the protein CASRPGTRGGELFF.

As regards this clone: Germline and junction disagree at one end, which may indicate a read error. The rearrangement links TRBV28 to TRBJ2-1; maybe TRBD2 (6 bases). Germline CDR1 reads MDHEN; CDR2 reads SYDVKM. The CDR3 is 15 residues long. CDR3 residues: CATFVSGTSLNEQFF. Written as DNA, the CDR3 is TGTGCCACCTTCGTTTCCGGGACTTCATTAAATGAACAGTTCTTC.

This chain links TRBV4-3 with TRBJ2-1, with D perhaps matching TRBD2 (6 bases). This CDR3 has 15 amino acids. The V end lost 0 bases, the J end lost 10 bases, and 16 bases lay between the germline ends. Germline CDR1 LGHNA, CDR2 YSLEER. CDR3 nucleotides: TGCGCCAGCAGCCAAGATATTGGGACTCCTACAGAGCAGTTCTTC. Its translation: CASSQDIGTPTEQFF.

This clone was seen only a few times. The J gene is TRBJ2-1, the V gene TRBV9; D may match TRBD1 or TRBD2 (5 bases each). The CDR3 length is 16 residues. The germline V gene encodes CDR1 SGDLS and CDR2 YYNGEE. The ends were cut back, 4 bases at V and 3 bases at J, with 17 bases in the middle. The CDR3 nucleotides are TGTGCCAGCAGCCCCCAGGGAGCGGATTTCTACAATGAGCAGTTCTTC. This codes for CASSPQGADFYNEQFF.

Notes on this clone: The germline gene is not matched at one end of the junction; a read error may be the cause. As DNA, the CDR3 is TGTGCCACCAGTTTCCCCGACAGGTTTTGGAGGCCCCAGCATTTT. Translated, it gives CATSFPDRFWRPQHF. The chain is built from TRBV6-6 and TRBJ1-5; a weak D match, TRBD1 (6 bases). The germline CDR1 and CDR2 sequences are MNHNY and SVGAGI (reference sequence). The CDR3 runs to 15 residues.

The chain couples TRBV19 to TRBJ1-2; D may be TRBD1 (5 bases). CDR1 is LNHDA, CDR2 SQIVND, per germline (reference sequence). The CDR3 is made up of 13 amino acids. V was cut by 4 bases and J by 4 bases, with 10 bases left in between. The CDR3 bases are TGTGCCAGTAGTACTCGGGACCTCTATGGCTACACCTTC. This gives the protein CASSTRDLYGYTF.

The CDR3 here is CASSAFSGGLGNEQFF. The DNA for the CDR3 is TGTGCCAGTAGTGCGTTTAGCGGGGGCCTCGGCAATGAGCAGTTCTTC. The chain couples TRBV19 to TRBJ2-1, with 9 bases fitting TRBD2. The CDR3 consists of 16 residues. After removal of 5 bases from V and 6 bases from J, the junction contained 11 bases not matched to a gene. Germline-derived CDR1 and CDR2 are LNHDA and SQIVND (reference sequence). Full variable domain (remainder filled in from reference TRBV19 and TRBJ2-1): DGGITQSPKYLFRKEGQNVTLSCEQNLNHDAMYWYRQDPGQGLRLIYYSQIVNDFQKGDIAEGYSVSREKKESFPLTVTSAQKNPTAFYLCASSAFSGGLGNEQFFGPGTRLTVL.

V and J are TRBV15 and TRBJ1-5; D gene unclear. CDR3 length: 14 residues. The V gene's germline CDR1 is LNHNV and CDR2 YYDKDF (reference sequence). Trimming stripped 2 bases from V and 2 bases from J, with 7 bases between. CDR3 DNA sequence: TGTGCCACCAGCAGAATCCGAGGCAATCAGCCCCAGCATTTT. Translating it yields CATSRIRGNQPQHF.

The V gene is TRBV6-1, the J gene TRBJ2-1; D not resolved. V was shortened by 0 bases and J by 2 bases, with 8 bases between the two germline ends. Germline V gene sequence: CDR1 MNHNS, CDR2 SASEGT. This CDR3 region has 15 residues. In DNA, the CDR3 is TGTGCCAGCAGTGAAGCGGGTGCCGCCTACAATGAGCAGTTCTTC. It specifies CASSEAGAAYNEQFF.

The rearrangement uses TRBV19 and TRBJ2-1; D ambiguous. The germline V gene has CDR1 LNHDA and CDR2 SQIVND (reference sequence). The V end lost 3 bases, the J end lost 7 bases, and 4 bases lay between the germline ends. The CDR3 consists of 11 residues. DNA for the CDR3: TGTGCCAGTAGTATTCGAAATGAGCAGTTCTTC. It yields the protein CASSIRNEQFF.

This clone was picked up one time. The chain combines TRBV5-1 with TRBJ1-2; tentative D call: TRBD1 (5 bases). Germline CDR1 and CDR2: SGHRS and YFSETQ. This CDR3 has 12 residues. The V end lost 1 base, the J end lost 4 bases, and 5 bases lay between the germline ends. The CDR3 DNA reads TGCGCCAGCAGCTTGACAGGCTATGGCTACACCTTC. It encodes CASSLTGYGYTF.

The gene calls are TRBV9 and TRBJ2-3; D gene unclear. The CDR3 covers 14 residues. V lost 4 bases to trimming and J lost 1 base, with 10 bases between them. Per the germline V gene, CDR1 is SGDLS and CDR2 is YYNGEE. CDR3 nucleotides: TGTGCCAGCAGCAACAACCAGGGCACAGATACGCAGTATTTT. It yields the protein CASSNNQGTDTQYF.

The chain couples TRBV18 to TRBJ2-5; D may correspond to TRBD1 or TRBD2 (6 bases each). V lost 6 bases, J lost 4 bases, and 15 bases lay in between. This CDR3 comprises 14 residues. Germline V gene data show CDR1 as KGHSH and CDR2 as LQKENI. The DNA for the CDR3 is TGTGCCAGCTCTCCCAGCCGGGGGCGAGAGACCCAGTACTTC. It yields the protein CASSPSRGRETQYF.

This clone is classed as medium-sized (0.01 to 0.1%). The chain employs TRBV6-1 and TRBJ1-2; the match to TRBD1 covers 12 bases. The CDR3 is 12 residues long. Germline loops: CDR1 MNHNS, CDR2 SASEGT. V lost 8 bases, J lost 7 bases, and 2 bases stayed unmatched. Here the CDR3 DNA reads TGTGCCAGCCGGGACAGGGGGCTTGGCTACACCTTC. Translation gives CASRDRGLGYTF.

This chain links TRBV30 with TRBJ1-2; perhaps TRBD1 as D (6 bases). The V gene lost 6 bases and the J gene lost 2 bases, with 13 bases spanning the gap. The CDR3 contains 13 residues. Germline V lookup: CDR1 GTSNPN, CDR2 SVGIG (reference sequence). The chain's CDR3 is CACTRDTNYGYTF. The CDR3 DNA reads TGTGCCTGCACTCGGGACACAAACTATGGCTACACCTTC.

The table lists this clone with a few counts. The V call is TRBV11-3, the J call TRBJ2-7; 12 bases are a match to TRBD2. V trimming: 5 bases; J trimming: 5 bases; junction bases outside the gene matches: 7. This CDR3 is built from 15 residues. The germline V gene encodes CDR1 SGHNT and CDR2 YENEEA. The CDR3 DNA reads as TGTGCCAGCAGCCCCAGACTAGCGGGAGCTAACGAGCAGTACTTC. It yields the protein CASSPRLAGANEQYF.

Regarding this clone: One junction end disagrees with the germline gene, perhaps due to a read error. In the same sample, other DNA sequences code for this CDR3. The chain combines TRBV29-1 with TRBJ2-5; D perhaps matches TRBD2 (5 bases). CDR3 length: 12 residues. CDR1 is SQVTM, CDR2 ANQGSEA, per germline. Here the CDR3 reads CSVTDGGETQYF. Here the CDR3 DNA reads TGCAGCGTTACGGACGGAGGAGAGACCCAATACTTC.

This rearrangement joins TRBV6-1 to TRBJ2-7, with 13 bases matching TRBD2. V dropped 6 bases and J dropped 1; count of bases not matched to a gene: 3. The CDR3 covers 15 residues. Germline values: CDR1 MNHNS, CDR2 SASEGT. CDR3 coding DNA: TGTGCCAGCAGAAGACTAGCGGGGGGATCCTACGAGCAGTACTTC. As protein: CASRRLAGGSYEQYF.

CDR3 loop: CSVRQGNEKLFF. CDR3 DNA: TGCAGCGTGAGACAGGGGAATGAAAAACTGTTTTTT. V usage is TRBV29-1 and J usage is TRBJ1-4; 8 bases agree with TRBD1. The CDR3 totals 12 residues. Losses at the gene ends were 6 bases for V and 5 bases for J; bases not matched to a gene: 2. Germline V gene data show CDR1 as SQVTM and CDR2 as ANQGSEA.

V gene TRBV19 combines with J gene TRBJ2-1; no firm D call. The V and J ends lost 1 base and 0 bases respectively, with 13 bases between them. Per the germline V gene, CDR1 is LNHDA and CDR2 is SQIVND (reference sequence). The CDR3 has 17 amino acids. As DNA, the CDR3 is TGTGCCAGTAGTATAGGCCCAGTGACGAGCTCCTACAATGAGCAGTTCTTC. This codes for CASSIGPVTSSYNEQFF.